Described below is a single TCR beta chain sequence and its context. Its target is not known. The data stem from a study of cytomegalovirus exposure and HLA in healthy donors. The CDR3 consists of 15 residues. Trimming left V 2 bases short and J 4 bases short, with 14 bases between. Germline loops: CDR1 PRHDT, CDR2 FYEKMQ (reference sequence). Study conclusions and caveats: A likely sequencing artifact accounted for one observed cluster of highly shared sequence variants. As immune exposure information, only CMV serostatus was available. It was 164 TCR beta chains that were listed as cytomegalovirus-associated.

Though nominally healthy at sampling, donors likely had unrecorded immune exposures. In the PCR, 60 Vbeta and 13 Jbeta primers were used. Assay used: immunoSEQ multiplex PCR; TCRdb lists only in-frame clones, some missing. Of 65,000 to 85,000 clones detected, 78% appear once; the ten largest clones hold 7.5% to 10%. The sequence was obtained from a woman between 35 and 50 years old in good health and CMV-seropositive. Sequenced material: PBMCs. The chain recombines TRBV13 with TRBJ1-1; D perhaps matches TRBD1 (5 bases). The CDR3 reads CASSLKDKWPTEAFF. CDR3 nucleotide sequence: TGTGCCAGCAGCTTAAAGGACAAGTGGCCCACTGAAGCTTTCTTT.